The clone carrying this T cell receptor (beta chain) was seen repeatedly, ten times or more. Its antigen is currently unknown. The ends were cut back, 5 bases at V and 0 bases at J, with 8 bases in the middle. Germline V CDR1 and CDR2: SGHTA, FQGNSA. This CDR3 region has 14 residues. TCRdb re-derived calls from the reads in MiXCR, one entry per CDR3 protein. The sample has 310,000 or so distinct CDR3 sequences; about a quarter are singletons. These data originate in a study of T cell repertoires in cytomegalovirus infection. Broader study findings: Identification of carriers of CMV plus the relevant HLA was performed using cumulative public TCR beta family frequency.

The specimen sequenced was PBMCs. The TCR was taken from a human donor in good health (CMV status not recorded). Some clones in this sample may be carry-over from other donors' samples. The V and J genes are TRBV7-2 and TRBJ2-1; no definite D call. Written as DNA, the CDR3 is TGTGCCAGCAGCCAAGAGAGCTCCTACAATGAGCAGTTCTTC. It codes for CASSQESSYNEQFF.